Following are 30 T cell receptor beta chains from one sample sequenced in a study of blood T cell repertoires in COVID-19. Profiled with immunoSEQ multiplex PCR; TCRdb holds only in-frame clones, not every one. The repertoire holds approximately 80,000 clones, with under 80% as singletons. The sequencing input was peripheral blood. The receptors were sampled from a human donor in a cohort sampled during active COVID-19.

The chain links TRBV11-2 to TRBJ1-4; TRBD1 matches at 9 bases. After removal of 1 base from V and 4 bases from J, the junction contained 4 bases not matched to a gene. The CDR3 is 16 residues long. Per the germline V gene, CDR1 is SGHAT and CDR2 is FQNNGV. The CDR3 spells CASSLVMGQGNEKLFF. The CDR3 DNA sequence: TGTGCCAGCAGCTTAGTGATGGGACAGGGTAATGAAAAACTGTTTTTT.

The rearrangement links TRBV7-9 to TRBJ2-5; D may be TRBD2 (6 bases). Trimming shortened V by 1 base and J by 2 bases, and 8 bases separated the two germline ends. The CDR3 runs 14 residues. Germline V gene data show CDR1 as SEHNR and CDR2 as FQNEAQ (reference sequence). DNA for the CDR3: TGTGCCAGCAGCTTAGTGGGAGGACAAGAGACCCAGTACTTC. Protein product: CASSLVGGQETQYF.

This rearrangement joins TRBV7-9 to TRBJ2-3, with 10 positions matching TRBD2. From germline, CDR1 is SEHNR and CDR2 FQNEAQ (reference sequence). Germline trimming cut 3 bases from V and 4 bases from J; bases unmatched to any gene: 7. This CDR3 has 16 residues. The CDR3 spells CASSLSSGGLSDTQYF. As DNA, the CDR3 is TGTGCCAGCAGCTTGTCTAGCGGGGGTCTCTCAGATACGCAGTATTTT. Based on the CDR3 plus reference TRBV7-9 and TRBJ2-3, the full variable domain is DTGVSQNPRHKITKRGQNVTFRCDPISEHNRLYWYRQTLGQGPEFLTYFQNEAQLEKSRLLSDRFSAERPKGSFSTLEIQRTEQGDSAMYLCASSLSSGGLSDTQYFGPGTRLTVL.

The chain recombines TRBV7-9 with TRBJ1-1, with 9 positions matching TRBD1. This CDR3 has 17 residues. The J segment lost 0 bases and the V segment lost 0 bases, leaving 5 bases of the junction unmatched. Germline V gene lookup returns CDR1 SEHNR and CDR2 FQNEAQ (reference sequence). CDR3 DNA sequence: TGTGCCAGCAGCTTAGCCCAAGGACAGGGGTTGAACACTGAAGCTTTCTTT. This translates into CASSLAQGQGLNTEAFF.

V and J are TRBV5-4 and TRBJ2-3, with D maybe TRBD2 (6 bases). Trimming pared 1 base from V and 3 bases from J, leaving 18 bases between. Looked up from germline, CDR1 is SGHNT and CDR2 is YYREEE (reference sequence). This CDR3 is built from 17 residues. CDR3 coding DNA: TGTGCCAGCAGCTTGAGGACTGGGCGGGACGGGACAGATACGCAGTATTTT. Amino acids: CASSLRTGRDGTDTQYF.

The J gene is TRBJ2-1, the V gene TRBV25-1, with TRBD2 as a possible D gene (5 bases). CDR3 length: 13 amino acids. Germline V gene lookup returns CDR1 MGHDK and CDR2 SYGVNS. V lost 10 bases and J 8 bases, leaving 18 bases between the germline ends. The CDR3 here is CATTFSGSDEQFF. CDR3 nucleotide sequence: TGTGCCACCACTTTTTCGGGGAGCGATGAGCAGTTCTTC.

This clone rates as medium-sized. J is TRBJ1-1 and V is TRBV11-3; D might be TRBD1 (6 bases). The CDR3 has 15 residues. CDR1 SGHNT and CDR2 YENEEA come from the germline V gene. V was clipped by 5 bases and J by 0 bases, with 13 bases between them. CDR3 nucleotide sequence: TGTGCCAGCAGCGACCGACAGGCCTTGAACACTGAAGCTTTCTTT. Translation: CASSDRQALNTEAFF.

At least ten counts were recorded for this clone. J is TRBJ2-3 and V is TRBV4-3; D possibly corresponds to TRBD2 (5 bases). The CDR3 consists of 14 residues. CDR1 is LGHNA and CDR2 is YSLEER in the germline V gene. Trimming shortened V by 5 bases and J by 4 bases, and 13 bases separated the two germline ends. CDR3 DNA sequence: TGCGCCAGCAGCGAACTAGGATTGTCAGATACGCAGTATTTT. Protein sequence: CASSELGLSDTQYF.

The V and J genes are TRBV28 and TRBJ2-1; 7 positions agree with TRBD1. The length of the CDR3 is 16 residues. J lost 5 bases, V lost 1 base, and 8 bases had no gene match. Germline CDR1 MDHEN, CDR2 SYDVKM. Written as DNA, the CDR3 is TGTGCCAGCAGTTTATCCGACAGGGAGAATGACAATGAGCAGTTCTTC. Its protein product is CASSLSDRENDNEQFF. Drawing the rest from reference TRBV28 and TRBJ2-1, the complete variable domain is DVKVTQSSRYLVKRTGEKVFLECVQDMDHENMFWYRQDPGLGLRLIYFSYDVKMKEKGDIPEGYSVSREKKERFSLILESASTNQTSMYLCASSLSDRENDNEQFFGPGTRLTVL.

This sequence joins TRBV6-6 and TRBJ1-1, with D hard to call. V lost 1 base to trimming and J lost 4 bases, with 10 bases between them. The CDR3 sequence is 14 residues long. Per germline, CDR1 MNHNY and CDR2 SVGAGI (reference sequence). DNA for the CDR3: TGTGCCAGCAGTTACTACCCCGCCGGCACTGAAGCTTTCTTT. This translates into CASSYYPAGTEAFF.

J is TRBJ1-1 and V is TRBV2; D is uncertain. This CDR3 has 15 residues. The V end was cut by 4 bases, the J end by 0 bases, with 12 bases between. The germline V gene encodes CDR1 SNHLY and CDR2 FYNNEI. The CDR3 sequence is CASSGRGGLNTEAFF. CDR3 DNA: TGTGCCAGCAGTGGGAGAGGAGGACTGAACACTGAAGCTTTCTTT.

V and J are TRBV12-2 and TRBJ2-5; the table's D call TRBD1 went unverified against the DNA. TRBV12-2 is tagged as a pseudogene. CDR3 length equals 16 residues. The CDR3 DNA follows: TGTGCAAGTCGCTTAGGGGACAGGGGTGGTAGAGAGACCCAGTACTTC. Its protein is CASRLGDRGGRETQYF.

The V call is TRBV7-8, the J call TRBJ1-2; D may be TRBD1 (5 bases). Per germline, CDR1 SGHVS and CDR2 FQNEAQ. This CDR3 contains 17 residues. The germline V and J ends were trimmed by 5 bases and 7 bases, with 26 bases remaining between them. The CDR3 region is CASSPNPLGGFSSGYTF. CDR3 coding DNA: TGTGCCAGCAGCCCAAACCCCCTCGGGGGGTTTTCTTCTGGCTACACCTTC.

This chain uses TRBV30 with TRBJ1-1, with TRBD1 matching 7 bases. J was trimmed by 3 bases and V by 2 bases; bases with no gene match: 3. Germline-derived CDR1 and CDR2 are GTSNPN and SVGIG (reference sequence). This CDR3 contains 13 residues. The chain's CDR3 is CAWSFTGDTEAFF. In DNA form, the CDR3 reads TGTGCCTGGAGTTTTACAGGGGACACTGAAGCTTTCTTT. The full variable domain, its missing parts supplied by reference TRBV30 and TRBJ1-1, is SQTIHQWPATLVQPVGSPLSLECTVEGTSNPNLYWYRQAAGRGLQLLFYSVGIGQISSEVPQNLSASRPQDRQFILSSKKLLLSDSGFYLCAWSFTGDTEAFFGQGTRLTVV.

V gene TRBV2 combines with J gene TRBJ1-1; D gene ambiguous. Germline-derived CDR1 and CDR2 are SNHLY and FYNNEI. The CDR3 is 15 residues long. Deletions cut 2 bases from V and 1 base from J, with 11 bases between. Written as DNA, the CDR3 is TGTGCCAGCAGTGAATCTCCTCGGTCGAACACTGAAGCTTTCTTT. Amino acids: CASSESPRSNTEAFF. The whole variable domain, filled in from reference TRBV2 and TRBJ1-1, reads EPEVTQTPSHQVTQMGQEVILRCVPISNHLYFYWYRQILGQKVEFLVSFYNNEISEKSEIFDDQFSVERPDGSNFTLKIRSTKLEDSAMYFCASSESPRSNTEAFFGQGTRLTVV.

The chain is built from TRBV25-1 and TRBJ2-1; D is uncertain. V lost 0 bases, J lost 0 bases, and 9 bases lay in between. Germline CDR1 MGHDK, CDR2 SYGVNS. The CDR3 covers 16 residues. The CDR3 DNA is TGTGCCAGCAGTGAATATCGCCTCGGCTCCTACAATGAGCAGTTCTTC. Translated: CASSEYRLGSYNEQFF.

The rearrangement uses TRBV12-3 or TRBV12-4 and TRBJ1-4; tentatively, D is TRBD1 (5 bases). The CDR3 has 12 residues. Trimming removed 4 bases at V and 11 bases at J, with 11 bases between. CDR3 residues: CASSWGEKKLFF. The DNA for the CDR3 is TGTGCCAGCAGTTGGGGGGAAAAGAAACTGTTTTTT.

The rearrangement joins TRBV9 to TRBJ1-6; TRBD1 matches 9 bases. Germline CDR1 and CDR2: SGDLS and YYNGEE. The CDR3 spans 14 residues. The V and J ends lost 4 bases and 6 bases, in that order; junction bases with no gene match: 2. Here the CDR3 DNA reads TGTGCCAGCAGCCCGGACAGGGGTAATTCACCCCTCCACTTT. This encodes CASSPDRGNSPLHF.

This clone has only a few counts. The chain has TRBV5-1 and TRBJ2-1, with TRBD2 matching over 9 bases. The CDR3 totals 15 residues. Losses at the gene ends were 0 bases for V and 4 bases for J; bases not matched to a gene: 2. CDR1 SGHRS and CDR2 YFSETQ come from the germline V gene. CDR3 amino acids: CASSLGSGGYNEQFF. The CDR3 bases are TGCGCCAGCAGCTTGGGCAGCGGGGGGTACAATGAGCAGTTCTTC.

The CDR3 protein is CASRPGVSYEQYV. CDR3 nucleotides: TGTGCCAGCAGGCCCGGAGTTTCCTACGAGCAGTACGTC. V gene TRBV6-6 combines with J gene TRBJ2-7; no reliable D call. Germline loops: CDR1 MNHNY, CDR2 SVGAGI (reference sequence). V was trimmed by 6 bases and J by 1 base, leaving 10 bases between them. This CDR3 contains 13 residues.

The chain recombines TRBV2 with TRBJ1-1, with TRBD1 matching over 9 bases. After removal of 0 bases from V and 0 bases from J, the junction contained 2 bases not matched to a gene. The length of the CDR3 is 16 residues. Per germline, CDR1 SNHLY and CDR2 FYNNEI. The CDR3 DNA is TGTGCCAGCAGTGAAGCGTGGACAGGGGTGAACACTGAAGCTTTCTTT. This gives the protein CASSEAWTGVNTEAFF.

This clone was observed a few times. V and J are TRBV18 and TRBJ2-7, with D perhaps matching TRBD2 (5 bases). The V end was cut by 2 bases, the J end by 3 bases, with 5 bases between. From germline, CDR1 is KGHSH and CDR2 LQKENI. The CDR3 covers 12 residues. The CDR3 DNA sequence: TGTGCCAGCTCACCAGAGGGCTACGAGCAGTACGTC. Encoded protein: CASSPEGYEQYV.

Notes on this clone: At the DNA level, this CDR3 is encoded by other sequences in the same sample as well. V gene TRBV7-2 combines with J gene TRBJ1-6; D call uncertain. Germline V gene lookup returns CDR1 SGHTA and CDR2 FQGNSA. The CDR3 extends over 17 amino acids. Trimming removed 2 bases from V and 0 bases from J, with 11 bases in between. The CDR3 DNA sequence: TGTGCCAGCAGCTTATATAGCGGAAGCTCCTATAATTCACCCCTCCACTTT. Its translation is CASSLYSGSSYNSPLHF. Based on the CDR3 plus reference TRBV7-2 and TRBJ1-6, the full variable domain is GAGVSQSPSNKVTEKGKDVELRCDPISGHTALYWYRQSLGQGLEFLIYFQGNSAPDKSGLPSDRFSAERTGGSVSTLTIQRTQQEDSAVYLCASSLYSGSSYNSPLHFGNGTRLTVT.

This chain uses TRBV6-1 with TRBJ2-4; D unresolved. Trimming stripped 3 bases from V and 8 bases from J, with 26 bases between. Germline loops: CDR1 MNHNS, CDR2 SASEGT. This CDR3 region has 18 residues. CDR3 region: CASSDWSSRVTVVDIQYF. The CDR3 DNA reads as TGTGCCAGCAGTGATTGGAGTTCTCGGGTGACGGTGGTGGACATTCAGTACTTC.

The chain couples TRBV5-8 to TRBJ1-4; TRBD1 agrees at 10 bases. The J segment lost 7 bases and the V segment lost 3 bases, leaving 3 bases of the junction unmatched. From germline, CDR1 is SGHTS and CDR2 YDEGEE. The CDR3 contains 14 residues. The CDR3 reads CASSWDRGSEKLFF. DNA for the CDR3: TGTGCCAGCAGCTGGGACAGGGGTAGTGAAAAACTGTTTTTT.

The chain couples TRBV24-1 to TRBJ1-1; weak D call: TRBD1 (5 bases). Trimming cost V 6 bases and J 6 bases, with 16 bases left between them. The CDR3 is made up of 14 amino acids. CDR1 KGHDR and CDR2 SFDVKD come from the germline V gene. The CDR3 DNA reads TGTGCCACCAGTCCCACGGGGGAAACCCCTGAAGCTTTCTTT. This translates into CATSPTGETPEAFF.

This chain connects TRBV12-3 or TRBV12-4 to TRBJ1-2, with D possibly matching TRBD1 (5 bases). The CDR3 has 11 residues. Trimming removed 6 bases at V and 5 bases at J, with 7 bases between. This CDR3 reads CASSRQYGYTF. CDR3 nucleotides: TGTGCCAGCAGCCGACAGTATGGCTACACCTTC.

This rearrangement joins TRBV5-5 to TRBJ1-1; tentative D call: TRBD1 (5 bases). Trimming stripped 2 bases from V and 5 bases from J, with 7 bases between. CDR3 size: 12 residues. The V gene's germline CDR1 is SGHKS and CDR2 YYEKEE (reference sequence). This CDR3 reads CASSFGGTEAFF. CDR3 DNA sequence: TGTGCCAGCAGCTTCGGGGGAACTGAAGCTTTCTTT.

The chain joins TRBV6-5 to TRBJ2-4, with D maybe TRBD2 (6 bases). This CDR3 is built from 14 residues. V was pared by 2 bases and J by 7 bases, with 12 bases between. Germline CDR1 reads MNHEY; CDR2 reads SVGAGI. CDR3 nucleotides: TGTGCCAGCAGTTACAATCCGGCGGGGAACATTCAGTACTTC. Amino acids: CASSYNPAGNIQYF.

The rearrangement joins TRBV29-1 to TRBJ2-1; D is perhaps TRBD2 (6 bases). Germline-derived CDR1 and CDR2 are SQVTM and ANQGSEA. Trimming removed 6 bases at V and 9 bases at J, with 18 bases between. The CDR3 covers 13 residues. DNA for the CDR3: TGCAGCGTCAGCTGGGAGCGGGTTGTTGAGCAGTTCTTC. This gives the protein CSVSWERVVEQFF.